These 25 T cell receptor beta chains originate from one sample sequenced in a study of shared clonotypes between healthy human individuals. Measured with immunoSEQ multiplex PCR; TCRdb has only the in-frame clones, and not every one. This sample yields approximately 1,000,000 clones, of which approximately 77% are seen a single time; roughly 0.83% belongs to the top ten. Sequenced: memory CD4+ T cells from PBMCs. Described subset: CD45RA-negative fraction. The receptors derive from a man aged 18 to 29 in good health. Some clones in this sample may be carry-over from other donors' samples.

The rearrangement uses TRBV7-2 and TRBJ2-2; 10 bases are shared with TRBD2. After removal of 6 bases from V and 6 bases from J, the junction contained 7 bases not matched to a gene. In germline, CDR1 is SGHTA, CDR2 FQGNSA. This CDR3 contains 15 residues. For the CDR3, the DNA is TGTGCCAGCAGATTTCCTAGCGGGAGTCCCGGGGAGCTGTTTTTT. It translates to CASRFPSGSPGELFF.

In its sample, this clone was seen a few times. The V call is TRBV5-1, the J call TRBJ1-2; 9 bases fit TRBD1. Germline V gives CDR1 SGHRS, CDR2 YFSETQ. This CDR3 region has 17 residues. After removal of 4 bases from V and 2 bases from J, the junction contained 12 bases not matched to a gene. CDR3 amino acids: CASSHSIGQGKNYGYTF. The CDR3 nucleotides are TGCGCCAGCAGCCACTCGATCGGACAGGGGAAGAACTATGGCTACACCTTC.

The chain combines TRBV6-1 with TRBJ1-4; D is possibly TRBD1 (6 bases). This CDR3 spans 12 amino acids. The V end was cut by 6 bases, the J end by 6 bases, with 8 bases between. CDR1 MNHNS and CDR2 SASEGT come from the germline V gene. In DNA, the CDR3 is TGTGCCAGCAGGAGGGGGGATGAAAAACTGTTTTTT. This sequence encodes CASRRGDEKLFF.

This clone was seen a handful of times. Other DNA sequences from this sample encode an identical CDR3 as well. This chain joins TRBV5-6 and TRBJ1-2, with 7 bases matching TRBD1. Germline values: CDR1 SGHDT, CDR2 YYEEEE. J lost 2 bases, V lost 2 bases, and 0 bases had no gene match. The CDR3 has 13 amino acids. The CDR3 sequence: CASSLQGNYGYTF. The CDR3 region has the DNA TGTGCCAGCAGCTTACAGGGGAACTATGGCTACACCTTC.

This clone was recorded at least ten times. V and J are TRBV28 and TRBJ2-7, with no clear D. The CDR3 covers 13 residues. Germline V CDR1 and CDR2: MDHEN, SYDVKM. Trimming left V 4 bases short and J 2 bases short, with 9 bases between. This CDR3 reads CASSSTAAYEQYF. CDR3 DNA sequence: TGTGCCAGCAGTTCTACAGCCGCCTACGAGCAGTACTTC.

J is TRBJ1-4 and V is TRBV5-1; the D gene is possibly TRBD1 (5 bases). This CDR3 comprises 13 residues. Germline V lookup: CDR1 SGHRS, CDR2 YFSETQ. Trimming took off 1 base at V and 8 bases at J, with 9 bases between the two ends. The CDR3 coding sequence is TGCGCCAGCAGCTTGCAGGGAGAGGAAAAACTGTTTTTT. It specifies CASSLQGEEKLFF. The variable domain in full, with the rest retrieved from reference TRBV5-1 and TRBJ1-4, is KAGVTQTPRYLIKTRGQQVTLSCSPISGHRSVSWYQQTPGQGLQFLFEYFSETQRNKGNFPGRFSGRQFSNSRSEMNVSTLELGDSALYLCASSLQGEEKLFFGSGTQLSVL.

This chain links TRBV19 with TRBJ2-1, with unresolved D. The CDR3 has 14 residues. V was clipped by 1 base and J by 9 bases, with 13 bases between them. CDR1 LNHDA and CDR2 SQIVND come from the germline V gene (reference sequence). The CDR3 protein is CASSIVVGTGEQFF. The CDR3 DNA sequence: TGTGCCAGTAGTATAGTAGTGGGAACCGGTGAGCAGTTCTTC.

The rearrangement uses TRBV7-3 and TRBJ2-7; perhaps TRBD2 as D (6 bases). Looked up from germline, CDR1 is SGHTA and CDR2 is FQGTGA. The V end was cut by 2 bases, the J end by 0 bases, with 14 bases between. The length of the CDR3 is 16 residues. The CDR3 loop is CASSLVGSGSSYEQYF. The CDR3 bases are TGTGCCAGCAGCTTAGTCGGGAGCGGGTCCTCCTACGAGCAGTACTTC.

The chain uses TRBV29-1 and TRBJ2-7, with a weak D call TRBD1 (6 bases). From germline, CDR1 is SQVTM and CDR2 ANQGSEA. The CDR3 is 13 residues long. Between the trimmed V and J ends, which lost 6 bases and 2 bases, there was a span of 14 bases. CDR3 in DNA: TGCAGCGTCGCACGAGCAGGGGCCTACGAGCAGTACTTC. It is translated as CSVARAGAYEQYF.

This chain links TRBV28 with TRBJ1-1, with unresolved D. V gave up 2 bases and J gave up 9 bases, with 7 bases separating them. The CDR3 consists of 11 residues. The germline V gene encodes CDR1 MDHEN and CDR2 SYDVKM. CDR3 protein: CASSLNDQAFF. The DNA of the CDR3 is TGTGCCAGCAGTTTAAATGATCAAGCTTTCTTT.

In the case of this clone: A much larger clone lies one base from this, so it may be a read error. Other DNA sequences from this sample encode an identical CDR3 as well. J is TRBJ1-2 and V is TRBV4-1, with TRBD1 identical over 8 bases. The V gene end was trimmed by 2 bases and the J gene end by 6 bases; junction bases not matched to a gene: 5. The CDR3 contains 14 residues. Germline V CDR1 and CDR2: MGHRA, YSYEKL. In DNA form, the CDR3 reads TGCGCCAGCAGCCAAAACAGGGGGTCTGATGGCTACACCTTC. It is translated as CASSQNRGSDGYTF.

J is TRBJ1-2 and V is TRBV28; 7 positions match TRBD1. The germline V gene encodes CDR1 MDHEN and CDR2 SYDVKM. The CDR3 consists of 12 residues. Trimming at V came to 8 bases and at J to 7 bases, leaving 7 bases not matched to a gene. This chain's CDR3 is CASLQGISGYTF. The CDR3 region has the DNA TGTGCCAGCTTACAGGGGATTTCTGGCTACACCTTC.

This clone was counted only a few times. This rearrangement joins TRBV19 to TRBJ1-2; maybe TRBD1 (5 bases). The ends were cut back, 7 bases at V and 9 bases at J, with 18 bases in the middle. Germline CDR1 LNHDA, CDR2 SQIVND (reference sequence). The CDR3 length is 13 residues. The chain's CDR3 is CASIGTGLPRYTF. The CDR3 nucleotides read TGTGCCAGTATAGGGACGGGGCTTCCACGCTACACCTTC.

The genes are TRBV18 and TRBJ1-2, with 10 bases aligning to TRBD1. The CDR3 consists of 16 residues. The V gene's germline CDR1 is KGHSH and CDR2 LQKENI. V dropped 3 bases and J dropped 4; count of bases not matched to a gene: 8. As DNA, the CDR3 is TGTGCCAGCTCACCTTTGGGGACAGGGGAGCTCTATGGCTACACCTTC. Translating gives CASSPLGTGELYGYTF.

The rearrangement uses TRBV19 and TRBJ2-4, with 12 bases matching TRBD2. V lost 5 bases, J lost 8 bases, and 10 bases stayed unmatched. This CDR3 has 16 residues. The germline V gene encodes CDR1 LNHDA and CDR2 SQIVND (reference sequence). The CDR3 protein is CASSSRTSGNRDIQYF. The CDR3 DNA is TGTGCCAGTAGTTCTCGGACTAGCGGGAATAGGGACATTCAGTACTTC.

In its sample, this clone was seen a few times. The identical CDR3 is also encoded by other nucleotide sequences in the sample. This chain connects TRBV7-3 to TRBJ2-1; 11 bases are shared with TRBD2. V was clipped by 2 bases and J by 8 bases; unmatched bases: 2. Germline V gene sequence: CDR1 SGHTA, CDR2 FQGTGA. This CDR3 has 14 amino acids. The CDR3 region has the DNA TGTGCCAGCAGCTTAGGGACTAGCGGCGATGAGCAGTTCTTC. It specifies CASSLGTSGDEQFF.

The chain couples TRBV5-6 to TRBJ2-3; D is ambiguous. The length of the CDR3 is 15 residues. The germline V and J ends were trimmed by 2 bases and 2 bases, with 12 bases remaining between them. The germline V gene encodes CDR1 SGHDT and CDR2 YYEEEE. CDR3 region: CASSFGEGFTDTQYF. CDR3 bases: TGTGCCAGCAGCTTCGGTGAAGGATTCACAGATACGCAGTATTTT.

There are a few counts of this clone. CDR3 sequence (DNA): TGTGCCAGCAGCTTAGTGGGACAGGGGGATGAAAAACTGTTTTTT. Protein product: CASSLVGQGDEKLFF. The genes are TRBV7-9 and TRBJ1-4, with 11 bases matching TRBD1. The trim removed 1 base at V and 6 bases at J, leaving 1 base unmatched. The CDR3 totals 15 residues. The germline gives CDR1 SEHNR, CDR2 FQNEAQ (reference sequence).

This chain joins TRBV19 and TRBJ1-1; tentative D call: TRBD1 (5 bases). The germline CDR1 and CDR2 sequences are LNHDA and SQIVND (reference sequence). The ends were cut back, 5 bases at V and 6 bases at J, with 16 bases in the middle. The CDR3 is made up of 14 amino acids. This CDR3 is CASSRGATTPEAFF. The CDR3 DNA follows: TGTGCCAGTAGTCGAGGGGCAACGACCCCTGAAGCTTTCTTT.

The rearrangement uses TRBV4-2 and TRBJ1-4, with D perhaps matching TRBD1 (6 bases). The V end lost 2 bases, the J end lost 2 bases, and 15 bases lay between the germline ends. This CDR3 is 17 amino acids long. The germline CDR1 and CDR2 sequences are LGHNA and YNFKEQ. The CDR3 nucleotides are TGTGCCAGCAGCCAACGTCAAGGGGGGGCGACTAATGAAAAACTGTTTTTT. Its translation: CASSQRQGGATNEKLFF.

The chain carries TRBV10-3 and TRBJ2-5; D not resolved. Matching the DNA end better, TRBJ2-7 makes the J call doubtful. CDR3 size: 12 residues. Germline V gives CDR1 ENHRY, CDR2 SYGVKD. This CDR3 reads CAISAGSYEQYF. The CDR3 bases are TGTGCCATCAGTGCCGGATCCTACGAGCAGTACTTC.

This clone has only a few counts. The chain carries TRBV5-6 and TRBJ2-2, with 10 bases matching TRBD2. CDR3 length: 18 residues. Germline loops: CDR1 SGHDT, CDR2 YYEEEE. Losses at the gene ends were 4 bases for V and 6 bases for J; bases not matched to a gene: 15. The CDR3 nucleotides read TGTGCCAGCAGCCGACCATACGGGCTAGCGGGAGCGGCCGGGGAGCTGTTTTTT. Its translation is CASSRPYGLAGAAGELFF.

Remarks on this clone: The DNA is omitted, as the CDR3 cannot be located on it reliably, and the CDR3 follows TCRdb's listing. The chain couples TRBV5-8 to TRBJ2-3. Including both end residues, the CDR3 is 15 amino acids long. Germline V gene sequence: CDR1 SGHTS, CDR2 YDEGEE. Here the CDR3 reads CASSLSGRAPDTQYF.

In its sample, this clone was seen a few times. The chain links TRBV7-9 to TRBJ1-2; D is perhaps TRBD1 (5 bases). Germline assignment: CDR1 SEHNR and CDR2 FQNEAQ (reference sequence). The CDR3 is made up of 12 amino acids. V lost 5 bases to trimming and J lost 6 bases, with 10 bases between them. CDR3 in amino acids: CASSIDRDGYTF. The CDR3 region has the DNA TGTGCCAGCAGCATAGACAGAGATGGCTACACCTTC.

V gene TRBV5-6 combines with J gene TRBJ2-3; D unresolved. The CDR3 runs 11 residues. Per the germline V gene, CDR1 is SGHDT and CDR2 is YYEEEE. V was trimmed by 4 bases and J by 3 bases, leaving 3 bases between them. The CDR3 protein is CASSQTDTQYF. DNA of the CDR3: TGTGCCAGCAGCCAAACAGATACGCAGTATTTT.